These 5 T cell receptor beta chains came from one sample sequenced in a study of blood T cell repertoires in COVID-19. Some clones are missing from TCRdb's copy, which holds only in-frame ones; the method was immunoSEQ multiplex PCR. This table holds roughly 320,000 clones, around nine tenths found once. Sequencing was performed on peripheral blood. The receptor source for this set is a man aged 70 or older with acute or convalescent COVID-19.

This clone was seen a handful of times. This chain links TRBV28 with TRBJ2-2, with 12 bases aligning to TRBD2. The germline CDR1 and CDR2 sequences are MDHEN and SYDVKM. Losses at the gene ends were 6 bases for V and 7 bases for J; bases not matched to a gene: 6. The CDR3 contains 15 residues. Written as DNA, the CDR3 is TGTGCCAGCAGATGGACTAGCGGGATAGGCGGGGAGCTGTTTTTT. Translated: CASRWTSGIGGELFF. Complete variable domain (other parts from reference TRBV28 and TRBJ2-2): DVKVTQSSRYLVKRTGEKVFLECVQDMDHENMFWYRQDPGLGLRLIYFSYDVKMKEKGDIPEGYSVSREKKERFSLILESASTNQTSMYLCASRWTSGIGGELFFGEGSRLTVL.

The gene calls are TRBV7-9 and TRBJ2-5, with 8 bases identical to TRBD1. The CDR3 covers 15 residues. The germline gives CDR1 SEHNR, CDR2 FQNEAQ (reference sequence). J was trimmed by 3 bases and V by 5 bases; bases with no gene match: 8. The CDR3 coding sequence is TGTGCCAGCAGCACTCGGACAGGGCTAGAAGAGACCCAGTACTTC. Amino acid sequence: CASSTRTGLEETQYF.

The CDR3 bases are TGTGCCAGCAGTTTGTGGGAGTTGAGCAATCAGCCCCAGCATTTT. Translating it yields CASSLWELSNQPQHF. This chain joins TRBV6-2 or TRBV6-3 and TRBJ1-5; no clear D. Trimming cost V 4 bases and J 1 base, with 11 bases left between them. CDR1 is MNHEY and CDR2 is SVGEGT in the germline V gene. CDR3 length: 15 amino acids.

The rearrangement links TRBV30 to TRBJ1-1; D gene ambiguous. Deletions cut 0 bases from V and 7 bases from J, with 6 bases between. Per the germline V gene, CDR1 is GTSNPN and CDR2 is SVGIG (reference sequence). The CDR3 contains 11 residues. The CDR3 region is CAWSVGGEAFF. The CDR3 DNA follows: TGTGCCTGGAGTGTCGGTGGTGAAGCTTTCTTT.

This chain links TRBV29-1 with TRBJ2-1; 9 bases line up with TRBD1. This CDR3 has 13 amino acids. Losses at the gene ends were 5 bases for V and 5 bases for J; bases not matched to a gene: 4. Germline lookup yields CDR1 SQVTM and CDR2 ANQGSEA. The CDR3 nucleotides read TGCAGCGTTACAGGGGGCAATAACAATGAGCAGTTCTTC. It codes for CSVTGGNNNEQFF.